These 24 T cell receptor beta chains were all obtained from the same sample, sequenced in a study of shared clonotypes between healthy human individuals. Clones were read by immunoSEQ multiplex PCR, and TCRdb kept only the in-frame ones, dropping some. The sample has hundreds of thousands of clones; about 96% are singletons. Source material: naive CD4+ T cells sorted from blood. Noted subset: CD45RA+ positively selected. The origin of the receptors is a woman aged 25-40 years in good health.

The gene calls are TRBV7-8 and TRBJ2-7, with D possibly matching TRBD1 (6 bases). The germline V and J ends were trimmed by 2 bases and 2 bases, with 19 bases remaining between them. Germline lookup yields CDR1 SGHVS and CDR2 FQNEAQ. There are 17 residues in the CDR3. The CDR3 loop reads CASSLTPQGTWTYEQYF. CDR3 in DNA: TGTGCCAGCAGCTTAACTCCCCAGGGGACCTGGACCTACGAGCAGTACTTC.

A single count supports this clone. This chain links TRBV18 with TRBJ1-1, with D maybe TRBD1 (5 bases). CDR3 size: 15 residues. The germline V gene has CDR1 KGHSH and CDR2 LQKENI. Between the trimmed V and J ends, which lost 6 bases and 1 base, there was a span of 15 bases. CDR3 coding DNA: TGTGCCAGCTCCCGGGGGGGACTTGGGAACACTGAAGCTTTCTTT. It is translated as CASSRGGLGNTEAFF.

The chain links TRBV19 to TRBJ1-1; weak D call: TRBD1 (5 bases). Germline-derived CDR1 and CDR2 are LNHDA and SQIVND (reference sequence). The CDR3 contains 15 residues. V was cut by 4 bases and J by 2 bases, with 14 bases left in between. The CDR3 loop reads CASSNPGGVNTEAFF. DNA for the CDR3: TGTGCCAGTAGTAACCCGGGGGGGGTTAACACTGAAGCTTTCTTT.

This chain links TRBV15 with TRBJ2-7, with 7 nucleotides matching TRBD2. Germline values: CDR1 LNHNV, CDR2 YYDKDF (reference sequence). V gave up 8 bases and J gave up 1 base; unmatched junction bases: 2. The CDR3 sequence is 12 residues long. CDR3 sequence (DNA): TGTGCCACCGGGGGAGGGTCCTACGAGCAGTACTTC. It translates to CATGGGSYEQYF. Based on the CDR3 plus reference TRBV15 and TRBJ2-7, the full variable domain is DAMVIQNPRYQVTQFGKPVTLSCSQTLNHNVMYWYQQKSSQAPKLLFHYYDKDFNNEADTPDNFQSRRPNTSFCFLDIRSPGLGDTAMYLCATGGGSYEQYFGPGTRLTVT.

The rearrangement links TRBV25-1 to TRBJ2-1, with 7 bases identical to TRBD2. Trimming removed 4 bases from V and 3 bases from J; junction bases left unmatched: 12. Germline V gives CDR1 MGHDK, CDR2 SYGVNS. The CDR3 extends over 17 amino acids. The CDR3: CASSAPLARSFYNEQFF. The CDR3 DNA sequence: TGTGCCAGCAGTGCCCCACTAGCGAGGAGTTTCTACAATGAGCAGTTCTTC.

The chain recombines TRBV2 with TRBJ2-7; the D gene could be TRBD1 or TRBD2 (5 bases each). CDR3 length equals 14 residues. Trimming stripped 6 bases from V and 0 bases from J, with 12 bases between. Germline values: CDR1 SNHLY, CDR2 FYNNEI. This CDR3 is CASSNGAVSYEQYF. The CDR3 bases are TGTGCCAGCAGCAACGGGGCAGTCTCCTACGAGCAGTACTTC.

The chain carries TRBV4-1 and TRBJ1-3; D call uncertain. The CDR3 runs 15 residues. V gave up 1 base and J gave up 1 base, with 8 bases separating them. Germline CDR1 is MGHRA and CDR2 is YSYEKL. The CDR3 nucleotides are TGCGCCAGCAGCCAAGCGACGGAATCTGGAAACACCATATATTTT. Protein: CASSQATESGNTIYF.

The chain employs TRBV30 and TRBJ2-7; D possibly matches TRBD1 or TRBD2 (5 bases each). Germline V gives CDR1 GTSNPN, CDR2 SVGIG (reference sequence). The V and J ends lost 4 bases and 3 bases respectively, with 13 bases between them. CDR3 size: 13 residues. The CDR3 sequence is CAWMSGSNYEQYF. The CDR3 DNA sequence: TGTGCCTGGATGTCAGGGAGTAACTACGAGCAGTACTTC. Full variable domain (remainder filled in from reference TRBV30 and TRBJ2-7): SQTIHQWPATLVQPVGSPLSLECTVEGTSNPNLYWYRQAAGRGLQLLFYSVGIGQISSEVPQNLSASRPQDRQFILSSKKLLLSDSGFYLCAWMSGSNYEQYFGPGTRLTVT.

This clone was found once. This chain uses TRBV23-1 with TRBJ2-1; D call uncertain. TRBV23-1 is an open reading frame, and its role is uncertain. V lost 2 bases to trimming and J lost 6 bases, with 14 bases between them. The CDR3 is 15 residues long. The DNA for the CDR3 is TGCGCCAGCAGTCAAGAAGGGCGCCTTTCCAATGAGCAGTTCTTC. Protein sequence: CASSQEGRLSNEQFF.

The chain has TRBV27 and TRBJ2-6; D uncertain. Trimming took off 0 bases at V and 11 bases at J, with 14 bases between the two ends. Germline loops: CDR1 MNHEY, CDR2 SMNVEV (reference sequence). This CDR3 spans 15 amino acids. In nucleotides, the CDR3 is TGTGCCAGCAGTTTATCGTATCAGGCCATCTACGTCCTGACTTTC. It specifies CASSLSYQAIYVLTF.

The chain recombines TRBV21-1 with TRBJ2-4. TRBV21-1 is designated a pseudogene. This CDR3 is built from 16 residues. In DNA, the CDR3 is TGTGCCAGCAGCTTTATTCTGGGAATGGCCAAAAACATTCAGTACTTC. This translates into CASSFILGMAKNIQYF.

The rearrangement links TRBV30 to TRBJ1-2, with 7 bases fitting TRBD1. CDR1 and CDR2 (germline): GTSNPN, SVGIG (reference sequence). There are 13 residues in the CDR3. The J segment lost 8 bases and the V segment lost 8 bases, leaving 14 bases of the junction unmatched. The CDR3 DNA sequence: TGTGCCCGAGGGACAGTGGAGGCTATGGGCTACACCTTC. This encodes CARGTVEAMGYTF.

The DNA of the CDR3 is TGTGCCAGCAGCTTAGCGGGGGTGAACACCGGGGAGCTGTTTTTT. Its protein product is CASSLAGVNTGELFF. The V gene is TRBV11-2, the J gene TRBJ2-2; D may be TRBD2 (6 bases). CDR1 is SGHAT and CDR2 is FQNNGV in the germline V gene. The CDR3 is 15 residues long. The ends were cut back, 1 base at V and 1 base at J, with 7 bases in the middle.

The V gene is TRBV7-2, the J gene TRBJ2-2; 8 bases fit TRBD1. Germline CDR1 is SGHTA and CDR2 is FQGNSA. The V and J ends lost 1 base and 4 bases, in that order; junction bases with no gene match: 5. The CDR3 loop spans 16 amino acids. The CDR3 reads CASSLVTGAVTGELFF. CDR3 nucleotide sequence: TGTGCCAGCAGCTTAGTGACAGGGGCCGTCACCGGGGAGCTGTTTTTT.

The chain couples TRBV27 to TRBJ2-1; 12 bases align to TRBD2. Per the germline V gene, CDR1 is MNHEY and CDR2 is SMNVEV (reference sequence). V was clipped by 6 bases and J by 3 bases; unmatched bases: 15. This CDR3 region has 19 residues. CDR3 DNA: TGTGCCAGCAGCCGAAGTTACCCGACTAGCGGGAGTGGCTACAATGAGCAGTTCTTC. Encoded protein: CASSRSYPTSGSGYNEQFF.

The rearrangement links TRBV27 to TRBJ2-6; D is undetermined. Germline loops: CDR1 MNHEY, CDR2 SMNVEV (reference sequence). V was pared by 6 bases and J by 0 bases, with 24 bases between. The CDR3 is 20 amino acids. The CDR3 loop reads CASRARLVTSRDSGANVLTF. The CDR3 DNA reads as TGTGCCAGCAGGGCCCGGCTCGTGACATCCAGAGACTCTGGGGCCAACGTCCTGACTTTC.

The chain links TRBV5-6 to TRBJ2-5; 9 positions agree with TRBD2. The V gene's germline CDR1 is SGHDT and CDR2 YYEEEE. V lost 4 bases to trimming and J lost 5 bases; unmatched junction nucleotides: 15. The CDR3 totals 17 residues. CDR3: CASSRDRGRAHSETQYF. Here the CDR3 DNA reads TGTGCCAGCAGCAGGGATCGCGGGAGGGCCCATTCCGAGACCCAGTACTTC.

The V call is TRBV5-1, the J call TRBJ2-3; TRBD1 matches 10 bases. The length of the CDR3 is 18 residues. The germline CDR1 and CDR2 sequences are SGHRS and YFSETQ. Trimming took 4 bases from V and 2 from J; bases not matched to a gene: 13. Here the CDR3 reads CASSVLFGTGESTDTQYF. For the CDR3, the DNA is TGCGCCAGCAGCGTCCTATTTGGGACAGGGGAATCCACAGATACGCAGTATTTT.

J is TRBJ1-3 and V is TRBV11-2, with a tentative D call TRBD1 (6 bases). V gave up 7 bases and J gave up 3 bases, with 10 bases separating them. Germline V gene sequence: CDR1 SGHAT, CDR2 FQNNGV. CDR3 length equals 13 residues. DNA for the CDR3: TGTGCCAGCAATACAGGGTATGGAAACACCATATATTTT. This translates into CASNTGYGNTIYF. Complete variable domain (other parts from reference TRBV11-2 and TRBJ1-3): EAGVAQSPRYKIIEKRQSVAFWCNPISGHATLYWYQQILGQGPKLLIQFQNNGVVDDSQLPKDRFSAERLKGVDSTLKIQPAKLEDSAVYLCASNTGYGNTIYFGEGSWLTVV.

The V and J genes are TRBV28 and TRBJ2-2; D ambiguous. The CDR3 extends over 13 amino acids. V lost 5 bases and J 9 bases, leaving 13 bases between the germline ends. Germline V gene data show CDR1 as MDHEN and CDR2 as SYDVKM. The CDR3 DNA sequence: TGTGCCAGCAGTGTTCCCTCGCACCGGGAGCTGTTTTTT. It yields the protein CASSVPSHRELFF.

This clone was seen once. This chain links TRBV18 with TRBJ2-4, with D possibly TRBD2 on 6 matching bases. V was shortened by 4 bases and J by 7 bases, with 8 bases between the two germline ends. The germline CDR1 and CDR2 sequences are KGHSH and LQKENI. This CDR3 contains 12 residues. The CDR3 DNA reads TGTGCCAGCTCACGAGGAGGGAACATTCAGTACTTC. As protein: CASSRGGNIQYF.

The chain employs TRBV10-2 and TRBJ2-3, with 16 bases matching TRBD2. Germline V CDR1 and CDR2: WSHSY, SAAADI. V gave up 2 bases and J gave up 4 bases; unmatched junction bases: 6. CDR3 length: 18 residues. The DNA for the CDR3 is TGCGCCAGCAGTGAGGGGGGGACTAGCGGGAGGGCCTCAGATACGCAGTATTTT. It is translated as CASSEGGTSGRASDTQYF.

The V and J genes are TRBV28 and TRBJ2-7; 10 nucleotides align to TRBD1. CDR3 length: 15 residues. CDR1 MDHEN and CDR2 SYDVKM come from the germline V gene. Losses at the gene ends were 6 bases for V and 6 bases for J; bases not matched to a gene: 11. As DNA, the CDR3 is TGTGCCAGCAGCCCCCCCGACAGGGGGCTGGGCGAGCAGTACTTC. Protein: CASSPPDRGLGEQYF.

The rearrangement uses TRBV6-1 and TRBJ2-7; D is undetermined. Between the trimmed V and J ends, which lost 7 bases and 2 bases, there was a span of 6 bases. CDR1 and CDR2 from the germline V gene are MNHNS and SASEGT. The CDR3 covers 11 residues. The CDR3 loop reads CASIRAYEQYF. In DNA, the CDR3 is TGTGCCAGCATTAGAGCCTACGAGCAGTACTTC.